Listed here is a single TCR beta chain. cDNA came from roughly 0.53 to 1 ug RNA primed by random hexamers. In TCRdb, the immunoSEQ multiplex PCR reads were re-called with MiXCR into one record per CDR3 protein. The sample records more than 110,000 distinct CDR3 sequences, around 95% being singletons. This record belongs to a study of CD8 T cells in Susac syndrome. The clonotype was recovered from a human donor with Susac syndrome. Input material: CD4+ T cells from PBMCs.

CDR3 in DNA: TGCAGTGCTAGTCTCTGGGGGGAAGATGAGCAGTTCTTC. Residues: CSASLWGEDEQFF. The J gene is TRBJ2-1, the V gene TRBV20-1; possibly TRBD2 for D (6 bases). Germline-derived CDR1 and CDR2 are DFQATT and SNEGSKA (reference sequence). Trimming shortened V by 3 bases and J by 8 bases, and 14 bases separated the two germline ends. The CDR3 sequence is 13 residues long.